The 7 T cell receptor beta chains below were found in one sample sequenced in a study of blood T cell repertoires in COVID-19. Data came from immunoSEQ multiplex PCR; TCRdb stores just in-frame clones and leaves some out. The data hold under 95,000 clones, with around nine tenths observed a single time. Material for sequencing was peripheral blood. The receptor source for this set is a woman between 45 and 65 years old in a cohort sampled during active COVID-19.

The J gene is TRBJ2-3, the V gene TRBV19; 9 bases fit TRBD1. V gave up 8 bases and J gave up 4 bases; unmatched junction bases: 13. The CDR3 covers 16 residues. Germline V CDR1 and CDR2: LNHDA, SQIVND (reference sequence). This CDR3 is CASGATGGISSDTQYF. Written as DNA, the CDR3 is TGTGCCAGTGGGGCGACAGGGGGTATATCTTCAGATACGCAGTATTTT.

CDR3 sequence (DNA): TGTGCCAGCAGCTTAGGACTAGCGTATAATGAGCAGTTCTTC. Protein product: CASSLGLAYNEQFF. The chain links TRBV7-8 to TRBJ2-1; 8 nucleotides line up with TRBD2. With V trimmed by 1 base and J by 7 bases, 3 bases remained unmatched. The germline V gene encodes CDR1 SGHVS and CDR2 FQNEAQ. The CDR3 length is 14 residues.

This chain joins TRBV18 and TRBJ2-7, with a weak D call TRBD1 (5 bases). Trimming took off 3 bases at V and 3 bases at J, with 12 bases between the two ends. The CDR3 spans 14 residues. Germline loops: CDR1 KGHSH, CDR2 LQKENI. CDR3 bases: TGTGCCAGCTCACCGGGGCAGCCTATCTACGAGCAGTACTTC. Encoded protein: CASSPGQPIYEQYF.

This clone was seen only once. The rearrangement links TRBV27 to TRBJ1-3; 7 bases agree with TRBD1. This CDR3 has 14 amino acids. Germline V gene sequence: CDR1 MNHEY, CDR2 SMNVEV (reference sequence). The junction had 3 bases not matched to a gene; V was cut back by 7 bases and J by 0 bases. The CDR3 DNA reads TGTGCCAGCAAACAGGGGTACTCTGGAAACACCATATATTTT. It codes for CASKQGYSGNTIYF.

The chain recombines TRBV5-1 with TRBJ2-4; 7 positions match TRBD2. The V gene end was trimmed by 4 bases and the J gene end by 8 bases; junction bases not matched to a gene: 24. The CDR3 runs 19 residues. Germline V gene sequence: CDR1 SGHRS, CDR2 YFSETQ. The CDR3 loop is CASSETGTVFGAGEDIQYF. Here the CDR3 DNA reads TGCGCCAGCAGCGAAACCGGGACCGTATTCGGGGCGGGAGAAGACATTCAGTACTTC. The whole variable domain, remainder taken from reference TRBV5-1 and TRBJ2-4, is KAGVTQTPRYLIKTRGQQVTLSCSPISGHRSVSWYQQTPGQGLQFLFEYFSETQRNKGNFPGRFSGRQFSNSRSEMNVSTLELGDSALYLCASSETGTVFGAGEDIQYFGAGTRLSVL.

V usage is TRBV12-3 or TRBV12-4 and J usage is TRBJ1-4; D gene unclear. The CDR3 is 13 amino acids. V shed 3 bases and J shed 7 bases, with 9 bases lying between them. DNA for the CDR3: TGTGCCAGCAGTTTGTACAGAGCTGAAAAACTGTTTTTT. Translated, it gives CASSLYRAEKLFF.

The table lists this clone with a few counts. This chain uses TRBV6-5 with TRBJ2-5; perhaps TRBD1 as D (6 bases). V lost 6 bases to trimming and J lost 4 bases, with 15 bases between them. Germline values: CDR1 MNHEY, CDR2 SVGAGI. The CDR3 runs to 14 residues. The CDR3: CASSPQGIVETQYF. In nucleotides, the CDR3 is TGTGCCAGCAGCCCACAGGGTATCGTAGAGACCCAGTACTTC.